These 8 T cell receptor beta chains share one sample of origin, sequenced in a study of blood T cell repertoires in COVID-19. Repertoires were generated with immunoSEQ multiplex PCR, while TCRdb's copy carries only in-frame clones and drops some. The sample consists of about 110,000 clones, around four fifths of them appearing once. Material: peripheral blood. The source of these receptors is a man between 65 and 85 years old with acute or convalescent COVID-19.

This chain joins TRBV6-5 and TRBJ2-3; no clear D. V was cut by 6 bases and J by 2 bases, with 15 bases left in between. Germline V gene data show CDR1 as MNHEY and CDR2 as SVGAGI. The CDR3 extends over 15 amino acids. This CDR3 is CASSSNTAITDTQYF. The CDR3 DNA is TGTGCCAGCAGCTCGAACACAGCCATCACAGATACGCAGTATTTT.

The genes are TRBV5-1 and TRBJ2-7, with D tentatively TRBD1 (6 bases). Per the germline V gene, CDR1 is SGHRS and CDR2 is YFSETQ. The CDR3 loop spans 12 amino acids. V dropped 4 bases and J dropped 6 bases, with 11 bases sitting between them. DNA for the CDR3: TGCGCCAGCAGCCAACAGGGACCCGAGCAGTACTTC. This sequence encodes CASSQQGPEQYF.

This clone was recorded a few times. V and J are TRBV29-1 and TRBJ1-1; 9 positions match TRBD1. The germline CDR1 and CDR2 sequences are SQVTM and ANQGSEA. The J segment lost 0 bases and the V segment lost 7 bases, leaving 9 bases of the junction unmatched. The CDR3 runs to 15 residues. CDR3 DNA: TGCAGCGCAGGGGGCCGACAGGGGGTGAACACTGAAGCTTTCTTT. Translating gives CSAGGRQGVNTEAFF.

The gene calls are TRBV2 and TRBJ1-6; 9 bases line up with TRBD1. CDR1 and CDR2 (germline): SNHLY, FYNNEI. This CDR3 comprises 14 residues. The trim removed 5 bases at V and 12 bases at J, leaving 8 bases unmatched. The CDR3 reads CASSPGTGTRPLHF. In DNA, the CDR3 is TGTGCCAGCAGTCCCGGGACAGGGACCAGACCCCTCCACTTT. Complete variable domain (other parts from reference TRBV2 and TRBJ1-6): EPEVTQTPSHQVTQMGQEVILRCVPISNHLYFYWYRQILGQKVEFLVSFYNNEISEKSEIFDDQFSVERPDGSNFTLKIRSTKLEDSAMYFCASSPGTGTRPLHFGNGTRLTVT.

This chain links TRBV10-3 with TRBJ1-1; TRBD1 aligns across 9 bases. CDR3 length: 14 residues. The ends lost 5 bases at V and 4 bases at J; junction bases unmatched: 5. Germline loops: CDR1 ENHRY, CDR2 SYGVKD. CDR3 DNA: TGTGCCATCAGTAGACAGGGGGAGGGCACTGAAGCTTTCTTT. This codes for CAISRQGEGTEAFF.

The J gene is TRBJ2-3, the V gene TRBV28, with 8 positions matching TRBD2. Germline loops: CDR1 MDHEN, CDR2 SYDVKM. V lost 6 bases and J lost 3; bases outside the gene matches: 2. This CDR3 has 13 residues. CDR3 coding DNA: TGTGCCAGCAGCGGGGGGGGTACAGATACGCAGTATTTT. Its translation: CASSGGGTDTQYF.

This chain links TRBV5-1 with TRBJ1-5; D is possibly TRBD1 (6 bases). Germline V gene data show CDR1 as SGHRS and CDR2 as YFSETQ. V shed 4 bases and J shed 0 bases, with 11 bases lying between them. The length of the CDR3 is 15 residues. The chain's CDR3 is CASSPGTTSNQPQHF. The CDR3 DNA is TGCGCCAGCAGCCCAGGGACAACTAGCAATCAGCCCCAGCATTTT.

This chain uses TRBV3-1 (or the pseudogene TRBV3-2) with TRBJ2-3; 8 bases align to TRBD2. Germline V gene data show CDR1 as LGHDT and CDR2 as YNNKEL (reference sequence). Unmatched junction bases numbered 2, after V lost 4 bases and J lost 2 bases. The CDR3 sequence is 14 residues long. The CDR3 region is CASSRAGATDTQYF. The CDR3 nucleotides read TGTGCCAGCAGCCGAGCGGGAGCCACAGATACGCAGTATTTT.